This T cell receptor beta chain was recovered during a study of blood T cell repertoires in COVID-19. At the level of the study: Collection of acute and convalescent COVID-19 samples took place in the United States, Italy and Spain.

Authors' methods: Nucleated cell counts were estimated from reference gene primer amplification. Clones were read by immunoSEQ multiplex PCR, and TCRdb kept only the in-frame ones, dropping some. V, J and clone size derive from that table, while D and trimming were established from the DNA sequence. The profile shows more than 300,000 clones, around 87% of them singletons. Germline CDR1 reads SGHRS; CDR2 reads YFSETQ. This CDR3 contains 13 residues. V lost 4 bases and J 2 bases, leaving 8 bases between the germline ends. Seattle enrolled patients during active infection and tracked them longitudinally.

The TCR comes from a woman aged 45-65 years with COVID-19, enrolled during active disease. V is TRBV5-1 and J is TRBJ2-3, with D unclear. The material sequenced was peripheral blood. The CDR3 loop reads CASSLSLTDTQYF. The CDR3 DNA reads TGCGCCAGCAGCCTTAGCCTCACAGATACGCAGTATTTT. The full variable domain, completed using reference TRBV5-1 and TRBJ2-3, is KAGVTQTPRYLIKTRGQQVTLSCSPISGHRSVSWYQQTPGQGLQFLFEYFSETQRNKGNFPGRFSGRQFSNSRSEMNVSTLELGDSALYLCASSLSLTDTQYFGPGTRLTVL.